This T cell receptor (beta chain) was identified in a study of identical twins. Study findings and constraints: Cord blood beta clonotypes that were abundant carried fewer insertions, and memory repertoires showed no such trend. Diverse VJ usage suggested most zero-insertion clonotypes were not invariant T cells.

MiXCR, applied by TCRdb to the 5' RACE reads, yields one record per CDR3 protein. This table holds around 450,000 distinct CDR3 sequences, about 14% found once. This clonotype was counted a few times. Its antigen is as yet unknown. Germline V gene sequence: CDR1 SGHRS, CDR2 YFSETQ. This CDR3 has 14 amino acids. Trimming removed 6 bases from V and 0 bases from J; junction bases left unmatched: 5. In addition, the sample was reused for a study of yellow fever vaccine responses in identical twins.

The sequencing input was CD4+ T cells sorted from blood. V usage is TRBV5-1 and J usage is TRBJ2-5; 7 bases fit TRBD2. The receptor was derived from a young woman in good health. The CDR3 reads CASTPSGNQETQYF. The CDR3 coding sequence is TGCGCCAGCACCCCTAGCGGCAACCAAGAGACCCAGTACTTC.